Following are 22 T cell receptor beta chains from one sample sequenced in a study of cytomegalovirus exposure and HLA in healthy donors. It was with 60 Vbeta and 13 Jbeta primers that the PCR ran. Profiled with immunoSEQ multiplex PCR; TCRdb holds only in-frame clones, not every one. The sample shows some 34,000 clones, roughly 64% of them seen only once. The material sequenced was PBMCs. These receptors originate from a man between 40 and 49 years old in good health and CMV-seropositive.

Comments on this clone: At one of its ends the junction is not consistent with the germline gene, which may arise from a read error. Different DNA sequences within this sample yield the same CDR3. V and J are TRBV19 and TRBJ1-6, with 7 bases matching TRBD1. CDR1 and CDR2 from the germline V gene are LNHDA and SQIVND (reference sequence). The CDR3 contains 15 residues. The CDR3, as DNA: TGCGCCAGTAGTATTGGCGGGACAGCAAATTCACCCCTCCACTTT. Translation: CASSIGGTANSPLHF. Full variable domain (outside the CDR3, taken from reference TRBV19 and TRBJ1-6): DGGITQSPKYLFRKEGQNVTLSCEQNLNHDAMYWYRQDPGQGLRLIYYSQIVNDFQKGDIAEGYSVSREKKESFPLTVTSAQKNPTAFYLCASSIGGTANSPLHFGNGTRLTVT.

In this sample, this clone turned up a few times. The chain is built from TRBV5-5 and TRBJ2-7; 8 bases line up with TRBD2. V lost 3 bases and J lost 3; bases outside the gene matches: 5. This CDR3 spans 14 amino acids. Germline V gene lookup returns CDR1 SGHKS and CDR2 YYEKEE (reference sequence). In DNA, the CDR3 is TGTGCCAGCAGCTCCACCGGGACTAGCTACGAGCAGTACTTC. Translated: CASSSTGTSYEQYF.

The rearrangement uses TRBV29-1 and TRBJ2-5; 8 nucleotides match TRBD2. CDR1 SQVTM and CDR2 ANQGSEA come from the germline V gene. Trimming removed 2 bases from V and 4 bases from J; junction bases left unmatched: 12. There are 16 residues in the CDR3. This CDR3 reads CSVERGTPGGRETQYF. In DNA, the CDR3 is TGCAGCGTTGAAAGGGGGACTCCGGGGGGGCGAGAGACCCAGTACTTC.

This clone turned up a few times. The chain combines TRBV7-2 with TRBJ2-3; TRBD1 matches at 10 bases. Germline V lookup: CDR1 SGHTA, CDR2 FQGNSA. This CDR3 spans 16 amino acids. J gave up 0 bases and V 2 bases, and 2 bases lay outside the gene matches. The CDR3 DNA reads TGTGCCAGCAGCTTAAGACAGGGGGCTAGCACAGATACGCAGTATTTT. Translated: CASSLRQGASTDTQYF.

This chain uses TRBV5-6 with TRBJ2-7; D unclear. The germline V and J ends were trimmed by 1 base and 5 bases, with 13 bases remaining between them. Germline V lookup: CDR1 SGHDT, CDR2 YYEEEE. CDR3 length: 14 residues. The CDR3 protein is CASSLYGVRDEQYF. The CDR3 nucleotides read TGTGCCAGCAGCTTGTACGGTGTTCGGGACGAGCAGTACTTC.

V gene TRBV5-6 combines with J gene TRBJ1-2, with 7 bases matching TRBD1. CDR1 and CDR2 from the germline V gene are SGHDT and YYEEEE. This CDR3 is 18 amino acids long. V was clipped by 4 bases and J by 5 bases; unmatched bases: 20. CDR3 residues: CASSPLTGIFLNRYGYTF. CDR3 coding DNA: TGTGCCAGCAGCCCCCTGACAGGGATCTTTCTTAATCGATATGGCTACACCTTC.

V usage is TRBV18 and J usage is TRBJ2-7; D is perhaps TRBD1 (6 bases). The V and J ends lost 3 bases and 6 bases respectively, with 18 bases between them. CDR3 size: 15 residues. Per germline, CDR1 KGHSH and CDR2 LQKENI. This CDR3 is CASSPVAGDQFEQYF. CDR3 nucleotides: TGTGCCAGCTCACCTGTGGCAGGGGATCAATTCGAGCAGTACTTC.

The chain has TRBV6-6 and TRBJ2-1, with 7 bases fitting TRBD2. This CDR3 is 15 amino acids long. The germline CDR1 and CDR2 sequences are MNHNY and SVGAGI (reference sequence). With V trimmed by 1 base and J by 4 bases, 4 bases remained unmatched. CDR3 DNA sequence: TGTGCCAGCAGTTACTTCCGGGGAGGGTACAATGAGCAGTTCTTC. Translating it yields CASSYFRGGYNEQFF.

The chain uses TRBV7-8 and TRBJ2-7; possible D gene TRBD1, 6 bases. The CDR3 has 16 residues. The germline V gene encodes CDR1 SGHVS and CDR2 FQNEAQ. V gave up 5 bases and J gave up 1 base, with 18 bases separating them. CDR3 DNA sequence: TGTGCCAGCAGCCTCCAGACAGGAGTAGTTTCCTACGAGCAGTACTTC. Residues: CASSLQTGVVSYEQYF. Looking up the rest from reference TRBV7-8 and TRBJ2-7 gives the full variable domain: GAGVSQSPRYKVAKRGQDVALRCDPISGHVSLFWYQQALGQGPEFLTYFQNEAQLDKSGLPSDRFFAERPEGSVSTLKIQRTQQEDSAVYLCASSLQTGVVSYEQYFGPGTRLTVT.

The chain combines TRBV5-4 with TRBJ2-7; D is unclear. The V and J ends lost 1 base and 3 bases respectively, with 11 bases between them. Germline V gives CDR1 SGHNT, CDR2 YYREEE (reference sequence). The CDR3 extends over 14 amino acids. CDR3 in amino acids: CASSLWAGGYEQYF. The CDR3 DNA reads TGTGCCAGCAGCTTGTGGGCAGGTGGCTACGAGCAGTACTTC.

The chain carries TRBV6-6 and TRBJ1-2; a weak D match, TRBD1 (5 bases). Trimming took off 6 bases at V and 4 bases at J, with 18 bases between the two ends. The germline V gene encodes CDR1 MNHNY and CDR2 SVGAGI (reference sequence). This CDR3 has 15 amino acids. The CDR3 DNA sequence: TGTGCCAGCAGCCATCCAGGCCTGGGACTCTATGGCTACACCTTC. Translation gives CASSHPGLGLYGYTF.

DNA for the CDR3: TGTGCCAGCTCCCCCCAGGGGAGAAAGAATCAGCCCCAGCATTTT. Translation: CASSPQGRKNQPQHF. The chain has TRBV27 and TRBJ1-5; possible D gene TRBD1, 6 bases. Between the trimmed V and J ends, which lost 8 bases and 4 bases, there was a span of 18 bases. The CDR3 is 15 residues long. Germline V gene lookup returns CDR1 MNHEY and CDR2 SMNVEV (reference sequence).

The chain has TRBV6-5 and TRBJ2-7; TRBD1 matches at 8 bases. V shed 4 bases and J 9 bases; nucleotides not matched to a gene: 14. There are 15 residues in the CDR3. Per germline, CDR1 MNHEY and CDR2 SVGAGI. The CDR3 sequence: CASSSSGTGFDGQYF. Written as DNA, the CDR3 is TGTGCCAGCAGTTCCTCGGGGACAGGATTCGATGGGCAGTACTTC.

The rearrangement joins TRBV6-1 to TRBJ1-3; unclear D gene. The V end was cut by 3 bases, the J end by 4 bases, with 13 bases between. Looked up from germline, CDR1 is MNHNS and CDR2 is SASEGT. CDR3 size: 15 residues. The DNA of the CDR3 is TGTGCCAGCAGTGATACGGCGGTTGAGGGAAACACCATATATTTT. Its translation is CASSDTAVEGNTIYF.

The gene calls are TRBV5-6 and TRBJ2-1, with D possibly matching TRBD1 (5 bases). Germline CDR1 reads SGHDT; CDR2 reads YYEEEE. With 2 bases removed from V and 8 bases from J, the gap between germline ends came to 20 bases. This CDR3 contains 16 residues. The CDR3 is CASSLDSDAKLDEQFF. The CDR3 bases are TGTGCCAGCAGCTTAGACAGCGACGCTAAGTTAGATGAGCAGTTCTTC. The full variable domain, completed using reference TRBV5-6 and TRBJ2-1, is DAGVTQSPTHLIKTRGQQVTLRCSPKSGHDTVSWYQQALGQGPQFIFQYYEEEERQRGNFPDRFSGHQFPNYSSELNVNALLLGDSALYLCASSLDSDAKLDEQFFGPGTRLTVL.

The V gene is TRBV2, the J gene TRBJ1-5; 10 bases are shared with TRBD1. The V and J ends lost 6 bases and 2 bases, in that order; junction bases with no gene match: 10. Germline values: CDR1 SNHLY, CDR2 FYNNEI. The CDR3 spans 17 residues. CDR3 sequence reads: CASRKETGGSRNQPQHF. The CDR3 DNA follows: TGTGCCAGCAGGAAGGAGACAGGGGGCTCTCGCAATCAGCCCCAGCATTTT.

On this clone: The same CDR3 also results from other DNA sequences found in this sample. This chain connects TRBV7-3 to TRBJ1-1, with 9 bases aligning to TRBD1. V lost 5 bases to trimming and J lost 4 bases; unmatched junction nucleotides: 8. The CDR3 totals 15 residues. Germline CDR1 reads SGHTA; CDR2 reads FQGTGA. CDR3 DNA sequence: TGTGCCAGCAGCCCCGGACAGGGGAGGGCCACTGAAGCTTTCTTT. Translating gives CASSPGQGRATEAFF.

The V and J genes are TRBV18 and TRBJ2-3; 8 bases map to TRBD1. CDR3 length: 15 residues. In germline, CDR1 is KGHSH, CDR2 LQKENI. With V trimmed by 4 bases and J by 5 bases, 8 bases remained unmatched. The CDR3 DNA reads as TGTGCCAGCTCACTCGAGGACAGGGCTTTAGATACGCAGTATTTT. It specifies CASSLEDRALDTQYF.

This chain uses TRBV28 with TRBJ1-2; 9 bases map to TRBD1. The CDR3 loop spans 15 amino acids. Trimming cost V 3 bases and J 4 bases; bases outside gene matches: 6. Germline V gene lookup returns CDR1 MDHEN and CDR2 SYDVKM. The CDR3 DNA is TGTGCCAGCAGTTTTTCCTCGACAGGGGGCTATGGCTACACCTTC. It specifies CASSFSSTGGYGYTF.

The rearrangement uses TRBV5-1 and TRBJ2-3; the match to TRBD2 covers 12 bases. The V and J ends lost 3 bases and 2 bases, in that order; junction bases with no gene match: 4. The CDR3 loop spans 16 amino acids. Germline values: CDR1 SGHRS, CDR2 YFSETQ. CDR3 residues: CASSSRLAGATDTQYF. The DNA of the CDR3 is TGCGCCAGCAGCTCAAGACTAGCGGGGGCCACAGATACGCAGTATTTT. The full variable domain, with the rest looked up from reference TRBV5-1 and TRBJ2-3, is KAGVTQTPRYLIKTRGQQVTLSCSPISGHRSVSWYQQTPGQGLQFLFEYFSETQRNKGNFPGRFSGRQFSNSRSEMNVSTLELGDSALYLCASSSRLAGATDTQYFGPGTRLTVL.

The chain is built from TRBV7-2 and TRBJ1-1; maybe TRBD1 (6 bases). The CDR3 runs to 15 residues. CDR1 is SGHTA, CDR2 FQGNSA, per germline. V was clipped by 1 base and J by 5 bases, with 14 bases between them. As DNA, the CDR3 is TGTGCCAGCAGCTTAGTTCCAGGGGAGGGAACTGAAGCTTTCTTT. Protein: CASSLVPGEGTEAFF.

This chain joins TRBV4-1 and TRBJ2-1, with a tentative D call TRBD1 (6 bases). From germline, CDR1 is MGHRA and CDR2 YSYEKL. Trimming took off 3 bases at V and 5 bases at J, with 11 bases between the two ends. CDR3 length: 14 amino acids. The CDR3 DNA follows: TGCGCCAGCAGCCATGAACAGGGTGACAATGAGCAGTTCTTC. Protein sequence: CASSHEQGDNEQFF.